This TCR beta chain originates from a study of type 1 regulatory T cells. Study details: T-allo10 is a Tr1-enriched, alloantigen-specific CD4 T cell product made in vitro. Regarding the study as a whole: Compared with non-type 1 regulatory T cells, type 1 regulatory T cells showed a more restricted TCR repertoire.

This clonotype was counted between two and nine times. Antigen unknown. TCRdb used MiXCR to reprocess the reads, holding one entry per CDR3 protein. This table has roughly 71,000 distinct CDR3 sequences, around 21% appearing once. V was clipped by 0 bases and J by 3 bases, with 10 bases between them. The CDR3 runs 15 residues. Germline lookup yields CDR1 SGHRS and CDR2 YFSETQ. The source material was cultured type 1 regulatory T (Tr1) cells, either the whole culture or a sorted fraction (not recorded which). V usage is TRBV5-1 and J usage is TRBJ2-1, with D possibly being TRBD2 (5 bases). The TCR comes from a human donor in good health. The CDR3 DNA sequence: TGCGCCAGCAGCTTGGAACCTAGCTACTACAATGAGCAGTTCTTC. Translation gives CASSLEPSYYNEQFF.